These T cell receptor beta chains were read from a single sample in a study of preoperative IRX-2 immunotherapy in early breast cancer. Assay: immunoSEQ multiplex PCR; the TCRdb copy retains only in-frame clones and omits some. The table records roughly 93,000 clones, just over 85% of them present only once. Sequences were derived from tumor tissue, sampled after IRX-2 immunotherapy. These receptors all stem from a human donor with breast cancer. Both conserved end residues are part of each CDR3. The D gene is left open where the match is weak. Part of the rows lack a size; the others show once, few, many or a class for expanded clones.

clone_size | j_call | v_call | d_call | cdr3_nt | cdr3_aa
. | TRBJ2-2 | TRBV19 | TRBD2 | TGTGCCAGTAGTCCCAGCGGGATAGGGGAGCTGTTTTTT | CASSPSGIGELFF
. | TRBJ1-1 | TRBV19 | . | TGTGCCAGTTGTTACACAGGTCCCGGTAGCACTGAAGCTTTCTTT | CASCYTGPGSTEAFF
. | TRBJ2-5 | TRBV10-3 | . | TGTGCCATCAGTGAGTCTGGTGGGAGGGAGACCCAGTACTTC | CAISESGGRETQYF
. | TRBJ1-3 | TRBV15 | . | TGTGCCACCAGGACGTGGGGGGCTGGAAACACCATATATTTT | CATRTWGAGNTIYF
. | TRBJ2-1 | TRBV12-5 | . | TGTGCTAGTGGTTGGCAGGGGGGCAATGAGCAGTTCTTC | CASGWQGGNEQFF
. | TRBJ2-5 | TRBV30 | TRBD1 | TGTGCCTGGACGGACAGGGCAGAGACCCAGTACTTC | CAWTDRAETQYF
. | TRBJ2-7 | TRBV30 | . | TGTGCCTGGAATCCCCGGGACAAGTCCTACGAGCAGTACTTC | CAWNPRDKSYEQYF
. | TRBJ1-4 | TRBV18 | . | TGTGCCAGCTCACCAATGGGTGGTGCAACTAATGAAAAACTGTTTTTT | CASSPMGGATNEKLFF
. | TRBJ1-5 | TRBV5-1 | . | TGCGCCAGCAGCCCGAACAGGGAGGGTCAGCCCCAGCATTTT | CASSPNREGQPQHF
. | TRBJ1-2 | TRBV7-7 | TRBD1 | TGTGCCAGCAGCTCGTCGCCCGGGACAGTCTATGGCTACACCTTC | CASSSSPGTVYGYTF
. | TRBJ2-5 | TRBV11-3 | . | TGTGCCAGCAGCTTGAGGGATTCCCAAGAGACCCAGTACTTC | CASSLRDSQETQYF
. | TRBJ2-7 | TRBV11-3 | TRBD1 | TGTGCCAGCAGCTTAAAGAAGGGACAGGGGAGCCACGAGCAGTACTTC | CASSLKKGQGSHEQYF
. | TRBJ1-2 | TRBV28 | . | TGTGCCAGCAGTCGACCGGGGCGGGGAGGCTACACCTTC | CASSRPGRGGYTF
. | TRBJ2-1 | TRBV6-8 | . | TGTGCCAGCAGCATGCACTTGGATGAGCAGTTCTTC | CASSMHLDEQFF
. | TRBJ1-1 | TRBV29-1 | . | TGCAGCGTGGGGGGCAGTCTGAACACTGAAGCTTTCTTT | CSVGGSLNTEAFF
. | TRBJ2-2 | TRBV12-5 | TRBD1 | TGTGCTAGTGCCCTGGACAGGGGGCGGTCCGGGGAGCTGTTTTTT | CASALDRGRSGELFF
. | TRBJ2-5 | TRBV30 | . | TGTGCCTGGACAGTTCAAGAGACCCAGTACTTC | CAWTVQETQYF
. | TRBJ2-3 | TRBV11-3 | . | TGTGCCAGCAGCTTAGGTGCGACAATTAGCACAGATACGCAGTATTTT | CASSLGATISTDTQYF
. | TRBJ2-3 | TRBV30 | TRBD2 | TGTGCCTGGAGTTCCCTGGGACTAGCGGCTGTTGGGGATACGCAGTATTTT | CAWSSLGLAAVGDTQYF
. | TRBJ1-1 | TRBV12-5 | . | TGTGCTAGTGGTTTGGACTGGGGGGGGGCTTTCTTT | CASGLDWGGAFF
. | TRBJ2-1 | TRBV15 | TRBD1 | TGTGCCACCAGCAACCCTTTGGGGACAGGGATGGACAATGAGCAGTTCTTC | CATSNPLGTGMDNEQFF
. | TRBJ1-1 | TRBV28 | . | TGTGCCAGCAGTTGGGCGATAGCAGAGCTGAACACTGAAGCTTTCTTT | CASSWAIAELNTEAFF
. | TRBJ2-6 | TRBV23-1 | . | TGCGCCAGCAGCCAAGGGGAATCTGGGGCCAACGTCCTGACTTTC | CASSQGESGANVLTF
. | TRBJ1-2 | TRBV29-1 | TRBD1 | TGCAGCGTATTGACAGGGGAAGGTTATGGCTACACCTTC | CSVLTGEGYGYTF
. | TRBJ2-5 | TRBV19 | . | TGTGCCAGTAGTGTCGGACGGGAGACCCAGTACTTC | CASSVGRETQYF
. | TRBJ2-5 | TRBV11-3 | TRBD2 | TGTGCCAGCAGCCCCACTAGCGGGGGGGCAGGAGAGACCCAGTACTTC | CASSPTSGGAGETQYF
. | TRBJ2-2 | TRBV23-1 | . | TGCGCCAGCAGCTCAGACTACACCGGGGAGCTGTTTTTT | CASSSDYTGELFF
. | TRBJ1-5 | TRBV18 | . | TGTGCCAGCTCATCAGAGGGTAGCAATCAGCCCCAGCATTTT | CASSSEGSNQPQHF
. | TRBJ1-2 | TRBV28 | . | TGTGCCAGCAGTTTCCACTCCCGGGACACCGGTGGCTACACCTTC | CASSFHSRDTGGYTF
. | TRBJ1-1 | TRBV28 | . | TGTGCCAGCATTCTTGGGAGCGGGGAGAACACTGAAGCTTTCTTT | CASILGSGENTEAFF
. | TRBJ2-5 | TRBV11-3 | . | TGTGCCAGCAGCTTTCTGGGGGCAAGAGGTCTAGAGACCCAGTACTTC | CASSFLGARGLETQYF
. | TRBJ1-4 | TRBV19 | . | TGTGCCAGTAGTACGATACAGGTTGAAAAACTGTTTTTT | CASSTIQVEKLFF
once | TRBJ1-6 | TRBV28 | TRBD1 | TGTGCCAGCTTACCATCGGGACAGGGACATTCACCCCTCCACTTT | CASLPSGQGHSPLHF
. | TRBJ2-3 | TRBV18 | . | TGTGCCACCGCGTACCAGGCTAGCACAGATACGCAGTATTTT | CATAYQASTDTQYF
. | TRBJ1-1 | TRBV7-6 | TRBD1 | TGTGCCAGCAGTCCGACAGGGGGCGCCTTTGAAGCTTTCTTT | CASSPTGGAFEAFF
. | TRBJ2-5 | TRBV4-1 | TRBD2 | TGCGCCAGCAGCCAAACCCCGGGACTAGAGGAGGAGACCCAGTACTTC | CASSQTPGLEEETQYF
. | TRBJ2-7 | TRBV5-1 | TRBD1 | TGCGCCAGCAGCGTTGGGACAGGGGGCAGCTACGAGCAGTACTTC | CASSVGTGGSYEQYF
. | TRBJ2-3 | TRBV30 | TRBD2 | TGTGCCTGGGGACTAGCGGGAGGGGGAACAGATACGCAGTATTTT | CAWGLAGGGTDTQYF
once | TRBJ1-1 | TRBV29-1 | TRBD1 | TGCAGCGTCCATCCAGGGGGGAACACTGAAGCTTTCTTT | CSVHPGGNTEAFF
. | TRBJ2-3 | TRBV5-1 | . | TGCGCCAGTGGCGGGGGCTACAAGCCGGCAGATACGCAGTATTTT | CASGGGYKPADTQYF
. | TRBJ2-5 | TRBV29-1 | . | TGCAGCGTTAACCGGGGAGGAGAGACCCAGTACTTC | CSVNRGGETQYF
. | TRBJ2-5 | TRBV5-1 | . | TGCGCTAGCAGCTTGGGACCCATTGTCGCAGAGACCCAGTACTTC | CASSLGPIVAETQYF
. | TRBJ1-1 | TRBV30 | . | TGTGCCTCGTCCCGGACGGTGAACACTGAAGCTTTCTTT | CASSRTVNTEAFF
. | TRBJ2-7 | TRBV6-8 | TRBD2 | TGTGCCAGCAGTCATACGCGATCCGGGACTAGAGGCCGCTACGAGCAGTACTTC | CASSHTRSGTRGRYEQYF
. | TRBJ1-1 | TRBV28 | TRBD1 | TGTGCCAGCAGGACGACAGGGGGCCACACTGAAGCTTTCTTT | CASRTTGGHTEAFF
. | TRBJ1-6 | TRBV18 | TRBD1 | TGTGCCAGCTCACCACGGGACAGGGGACAAAGCTCCTATAATTCACCCCTCCACTTT | CASSPRDRGQSSYNSPLHF
. | TRBJ1-5 | TRBV18 | . | TGTGCCAGCTCGCCGGGGGGTAAGGGTAGCAATCAGCCCCAGCATTTT | CASSPGGKGSNQPQHF
. | TRBJ1-3 | TRBV11-1 | . | TGTGCCAGCAGCTTGCCGGGGTCTGGAAACACCATATATTTT | CASSLPGSGNTIYF
. | TRBJ1-5 | TRBV18 | . | TGTGCCAGCTCACCAAAGGATTATCAGCCCCAGCATTTT | CASSPKDYQPQHF
once | TRBJ2-6 | TRBV18 | . | TGTGCCAGCTCACCTGGAGGGCCTAGCTCTGGGGCCAACGTCCTGACTTTC | CASSPGGPSSGANVLTF
few | TRBJ1-3 | TRBV6-8 | . | TGTGCCAGCAGTCCTTCGGGGCCTGGAAACACCATATATTTT | CASSPSGPGNTIYF
. | TRBJ1-1 | TRBV9 | . | TGTGCCAGCAGCGCGCAGGGCTATGAAGCTTTCTTT | CASSAQGYEAFF
once | TRBJ1-1 | TRBV30 | . | TGTGCCCTTATCGGGAGGACTGAAGCTTTCTTT | CALIGRTEAFF
. | TRBJ2-1 | TRBV6-8 | . | TGTGCCACCCAATGGGGGGCCACCTACAATGAGCAGTTCTTC | CATQWGATYNEQFF
. | TRBJ2-3 | TRBV11-3 | TRBD1 | TGTGCCAGCAGCATAGACAGGGGGCGCACAGATACGCAGTATTTT | CASSIDRGRTDTQYF
. | TRBJ1-2 | TRBV19 | . | TGTGCCAGTAGTATTGGCTCTAGTCATGGCGGCTACACCTTC | CASSIGSSHGGYTF
once | TRBJ2-7 | TRBV25-1 | . | TGTGCCAGCAGTGAAGGGGGAGGAAGTCCCTACGAGCAGTACTTC | CASSEGGGSPYEQYF
. | TRBJ2-3 | TRBV6-8 | . | TGTGCCAGCAGTTACTCGGGGGGTTCGCGAGATACGCAGTATTTT | CASSYSGGSRDTQYF
. | TRBJ1-5 | TRBV28 | TRBD1 | TGTGCCAGCAGTTTAGGGACAGGGAGCAATCAGCCCCAGCATTTT | CASSLGTGSNQPQHF
. | TRBJ2-7 | TRBV18 | . | TGTGCCAGCTCACGGTCGGCAGGGGAAACCTACGAGCAGTACTTC | CASSRSAGETYEQYF